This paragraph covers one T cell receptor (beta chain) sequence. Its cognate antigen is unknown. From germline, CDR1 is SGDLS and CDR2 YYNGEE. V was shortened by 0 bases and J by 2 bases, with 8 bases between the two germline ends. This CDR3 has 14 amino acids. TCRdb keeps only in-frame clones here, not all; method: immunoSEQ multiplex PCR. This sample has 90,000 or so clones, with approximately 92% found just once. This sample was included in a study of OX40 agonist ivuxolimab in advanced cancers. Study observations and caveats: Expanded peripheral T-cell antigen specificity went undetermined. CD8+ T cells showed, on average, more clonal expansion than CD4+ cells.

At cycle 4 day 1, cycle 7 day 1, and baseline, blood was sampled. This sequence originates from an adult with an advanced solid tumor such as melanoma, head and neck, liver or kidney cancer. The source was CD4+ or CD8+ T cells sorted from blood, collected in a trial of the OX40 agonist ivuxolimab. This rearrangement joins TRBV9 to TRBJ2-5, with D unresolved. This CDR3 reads CASSVGGWQETQYF. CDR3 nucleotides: TGTGCCAGCAGCGTAGGGGGTTGGCAAGAGACCCAGTACTTC.